This TCR beta chain appears in the sequencing data of a study of cytomegalovirus exposure and HLA in healthy donors. This clone was seen only once. What it binds is unknown. Assay: immunoSEQ multiplex PCR; the TCRdb copy retains only in-frame clones and omits some. The sample lists 55,000 to 70,000 clones, 80% to 90% occurring once. The CDR3 covers 15 residues. Trimming pared 4 bases from V and 1 base from J, leaving 12 bases between. Germline loops: CDR1 SGHRS, CDR2 YFSETQ. Whole-study results and caveats: Rare TCR sequences predominated, though certain public TCRs were found in many donors.

Sequencing was carried out using PBMCs. The source is a woman under 30 in good health and CMV-seronegative. J is TRBJ2-1 and V is TRBV5-1; D is perhaps TRBD1 (6 bases). CDR3 coding DNA: TGCGCCAGCAGCCACTCCGGGACATCCTACAATGAGCAGTTCTTC. Its protein is CASSHSGTSYNEQFF.